Included here is one TCR beta chain sequence, with context. Sequenced by immunoSEQ multiplex PCR; TCRdb stores in-frame clones only, minus some. The sample contains 170,000 or so clones, around four fifths of which appear only once. This record belongs to a study of blood T cell repertoires in COVID-19. Looked up from germline, CDR1 is SNHLY and CDR2 is FYNNEI. Between the trimmed V and J ends, which lost 1 base and 7 bases, there was a span of 14 bases. The CDR3 covers 14 residues. Sequencing was performed on peripheral blood. This chain joins TRBV2 and TRBJ2-7; TRBD2 is a possible D gene (6 bases). This TCR derives from a woman aged 70-85 years with COVID-19, enrolled during active disease. The CDR3 region is CASSEVGGGREQYF. The CDR3 DNA reads as TGTGCCAGCAGTGAAGTGGGGGGAGGACGGGAGCAGTACTTC.